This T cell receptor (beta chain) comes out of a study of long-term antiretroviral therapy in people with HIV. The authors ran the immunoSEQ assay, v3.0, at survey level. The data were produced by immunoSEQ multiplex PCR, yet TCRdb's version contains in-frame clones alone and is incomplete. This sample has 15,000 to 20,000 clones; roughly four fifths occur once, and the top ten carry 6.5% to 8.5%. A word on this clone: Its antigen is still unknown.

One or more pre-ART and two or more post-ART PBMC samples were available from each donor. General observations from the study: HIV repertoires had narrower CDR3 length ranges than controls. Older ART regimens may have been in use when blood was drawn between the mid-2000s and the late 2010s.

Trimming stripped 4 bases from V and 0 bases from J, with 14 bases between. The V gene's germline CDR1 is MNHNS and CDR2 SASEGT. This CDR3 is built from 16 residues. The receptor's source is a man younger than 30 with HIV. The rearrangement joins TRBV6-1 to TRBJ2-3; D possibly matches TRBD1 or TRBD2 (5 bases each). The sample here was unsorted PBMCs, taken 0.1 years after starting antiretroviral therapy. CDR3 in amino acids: CASSAGRDPSTDTQYF. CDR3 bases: TGTGCCAGCAGTGCTGGCCGGGACCCTAGCACAGATACGCAGTATTTT.